A selection of T cell receptor beta chains follows, all from one sample in a study of OX40 agonist ivuxolimab in advanced cancers. Assay: immunoSEQ multiplex PCR; the TCRdb copy retains only in-frame clones and omits some. Found here are 50,000 or so clones, around 93% of them singletons; the top ten hold 8.5% to 9%. Sample: CD4+ or CD8+ T cells sorted from blood, taken in a trial of the OX40 agonist ivuxolimab. These receptor sequences come from an adult with an advanced solid tumor such as melanoma, head and neck, liver or kidney cancer. Each CDR3 is given with its conserved first and last residue. The D gene is left open where the match is weak. Clone sizes are given selectively: once, few, many, or a class where the clone is expanded.

-	-	TRBV13	TRBJ2-2	TGTGCCAGCAGCTTAGGTAGGGGAAATCGAAGGGAGCTGTTTTTT	CASSLGRGNRRELFF
-	TRBD1	TRBV27	TRBJ1-2	TGTGCCAGCAGTTCCGGATCCGGACAGGGGGCATTGGACTATGGCTACACCTTC	CASSSGSGQGALDYGYTF
-	-	TRBV6-5	TRBJ2-7	TGTGCCAGCAGTTACGAAGAGGGTTCCCACGAGCAGTACTTC	CASSYEEGSHEQYF
once	TRBD2	TRBV30	TRBJ2-1	TGTGCCTGGAGTGCTGCCCTACGGGGGAGGGGTGAGCAGTTCTTC	CAWSAALRGRGEQFF
-	-	TRBV19	TRBJ1-2	TGTGCCAGTAGTATATCCTTGGGACAAGCTACCTATGGCTACACCTTC	CASSISLGQATYGYTF
-	-	TRBV9	TRBJ1-4	TGTGCCAGTAGTGGGGGGTCGATTAATGAAAAACTGTTTTTT	CASSGGSINEKLFF
-	TRBD1	TRBV13	TRBJ2-7	TGTGCCAGCAGCTTAGCGGGGACAGGGGCTGGCGAGCAGTACTTC	CASSLAGTGAGEQYF
-	-	TRBV4-2	TRBJ1-5	TGTGCCAGCAGCCAAGAAGTCGGTAGCAATCAGCCCCAGCATTTT	CASSQEVGSNQPQHF
-	TRBD1	TRBV5-1	TRBJ2-7	TGCGCCAGCAGCTGGGGGTCGGGGACAGGGTACTACGAGCAGTACTTC	CASSWGSGTGYYEQYF
few	-	TRBV4-1	TRBJ2-1	TGCGCCAGCAGCCAGTTTGGGGAGCGGGTATATACTGAGCAGTTCTTC	CASSQFGERVYTEQFF
few	-	TRBV21-1	TRBJ1-6	TGTGCCAGCAGCGCAAACCGGGCCTGGTTGCTTAACTCCTATAATTCACCCCTCCACTTT	CASSANRAWLLNSYNSPLHF
-	-	TRBV27	TRBJ1-5	TGTGCCAGCAGTTCCCGATATAGCAATCAGCCCCAGCATTTT	CASSSRYSNQPQHF
-	TRBD2	TRBV19	TRBJ2-3	TGTGCCAGTACCCCGGGGAGCGGGGGTTTTATCGCAGATACGCAGTATTTT	CASTPGSGGFIADTQYF
-	-	TRBV6-1	TRBJ2-2	TGTGCCAGCACCCCCATAGGCACCGGGGAGCTGTTTTTT	CASTPIGTGELFF
-	-	TRBV27	TRBJ1-5	TGTGCCAGCAGCCCGGGTGTAAGGGGGGGCAATCAGCCCCAGCATTTT	CASSPGVRGGNQPQHF
-	-	TRBV6-6	TRBJ1-1	TGTGCCAGCACCAAGCCTCATGAAGCTTTCTTT	CASTKPHEAFF
once	TRBD1	TRBV12-5	TRBJ1-3	TGTGCTAGTGGTCCAAGGGACAGGGAGAAAGCTGGAAACACCATATATTTT	CASGPRDREKAGNTIYF
-	-	TRBV7-2	TRBJ1-3	TGTGCCAGCAGCTTAGCGCCTTCGGGACCCGAATTCTCTGGAAACACCATATATTTT	CASSLAPSGPEFSGNTIYF
-	-	TRBV7-9	TRBJ2-7	TGTGCCAGCAGCTTAGGCACGGACGAGCAGTACTTC	CASSLGTDEQYF
-	-	TRBV7-6	TRBJ1-2	TGTGCCAGCAGCTTAAGGGGGGCTCAAGGCTACACCTTC	CASSLRGAQGYTF
-	-	TRBV11-3	TRBJ2-1	TGTGCCAGCAGCTTCGGGGACAATGAGCAGTTCTTC	CASSFGDNEQFF
-	TRBD1	TRBV9	TRBJ2-1	TGTGCCAGCAGCGCGGGACAGGGCTACAATGAGCAGTTCTTC	CASSAGQGYNEQFF
-	-	TRBV15	TRBJ2-2	TGTGCCACCAGCACTGGGACAACGAACACCGGGGAGCTGTTTTTT	CATSTGTTNTGELFF
-	-	TRBV4-2	TRBJ1-5	TGTGCCAGCAGCCAAACGACTGACAGTTTACTTAGCAATCAGCCCCAGCATTTT	CASSQTTDSLLSNQPQHF
-	-	TRBV5-8	TRBJ1-2	TGTGCCAGCAGCTTGGAGGGCGGCTACACCTTC	CASSLEGGYTF
-	-	TRBV5-4	TRBJ2-7	TGTGCCAGCAGCTCCAACCTGATACCCTACGAGCAGTACTTC	CASSSNLIPYEQYF
-	-	TRBV28	TRBJ1-2	TGTGCCAGCAGTCAAACAATCGGACAGCTCTATGGCTACACCTTC	CASSQTIGQLYGYTF
-	-	TRBV6-1	TRBJ2-3	TGTGCCAGCAGTGAGCGGGAAATATACAGGGATCCCACAGATACGCAGTATTTT	CASSEREIYRDPTDTQYF
-	TRBD1	TRBV7-9	TRBJ1-1	TGTGCCAGCAGCCCGTCGGACAGGCACAAGAACACTGAAGCTTTCTTT	CASSPSDRHKNTEAFF
-	-	TRBV11-3	TRBJ2-1	TGTGCCAGCAGCTTAGCACCGGGCCTTGAGCAGTTCTTC	CASSLAPGLEQFF
-	TRBD1	TRBV27	TRBJ2-5	TGTGCCAGCAGTCCCGAATCCCGACAGGGGGCTAGGCAAGAGACCCAGTACTTC	CASSPESRQGARQETQYF
-	-	TRBV9	TRBJ2-7	TGTGCCAGCAGCGTAGACGAATGGCGCGAGCAGTACTTC	CASSVDEWREQYF
-	-	TRBV5-4	TRBJ1-6	TGTGCCAGCAGCATAGGACATTCACCCCTCCACTTT	CASSIGHSPLHF
-	TRBD2	TRBV29-1	TRBJ2-3	TGCAGCGTTGAAGTAGCGGGAAAGGCAGATACGCAGTATTTT	CSVEVAGKADTQYF
once	TRBD2	TRBV7-9	TRBJ2-7	TGTGCCAGCAGTTCAGCGGGAGCGTCCTACGAGCAGTACTTC	CASSSAGASYEQYF
-	TRBD2	TRBV7-9	TRBJ2-1	TGTGCCAGCAGAGGACTAGCGAGCTCCTACAATGAGCAGTTCTTC	CASRGLASSYNEQFF
-	-	TRBV15	TRBJ1-5	TGTGCCACCAGCAGAGATAACAGCCGGCGGCAGCCCCAGCATTTT	CATSRDNSRRQPQHF
-	TRBD1	TRBV7-9	TRBJ2-7	TGTGCCAGCAGCTCCTTAGACAGGGGCTACGAGCAGTACTTC	CASSSLDRGYEQYF
-	-	TRBV9	TRBJ1-2	TGTGCCAGCAGCGTGGCAACGTCTGGGGGCTACACCTTC	CASSVATSGGYTF
-	-	TRBV25-1	TRBJ1-1	TGTGCCAGCAGGGGAGGGGGAACTGAAGCTTTCTTT	CASRGGGTEAFF
-	-	TRBV29-1	TRBJ1-2	TGCAGCGTTGAGCCACTGGACCATGGCTACACCTTC	CSVEPLDHGYTF
-	TRBD1	TRBV23-1	TRBJ1-2	TGCGCCAGCAGTCAATCTGGGACAGGGGAAGGCTACACCTTC	CASSQSGTGEGYTF
-	-	TRBV7-3	TRBJ2-3	TGTGCCAGCAGCTTAACGGGGGGGCAGGTAGATACGCAGTATTTT	CASSLTGGQVDTQYF
-	-	TRBV6-6	TRBJ2-5	TGTGCCAGCAGTTACCGGGTCGGCAGAAAAGAGACCCAGTACTTC	CASSYRVGRKETQYF
once	-	TRBV30	TRBJ2-7	TGTGCCTGGAGGGGACCCGCCGGGCCCGAGCAGTACTTC	CAWRGPAGPEQYF